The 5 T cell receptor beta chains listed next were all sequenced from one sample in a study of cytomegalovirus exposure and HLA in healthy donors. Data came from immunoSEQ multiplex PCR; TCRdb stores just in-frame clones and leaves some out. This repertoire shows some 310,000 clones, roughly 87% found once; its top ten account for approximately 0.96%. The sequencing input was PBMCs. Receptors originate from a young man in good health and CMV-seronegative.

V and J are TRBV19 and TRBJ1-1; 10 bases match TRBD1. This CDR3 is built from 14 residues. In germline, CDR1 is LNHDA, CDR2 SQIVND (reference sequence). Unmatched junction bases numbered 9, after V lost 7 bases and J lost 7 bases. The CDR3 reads CASNDRGRGNEAFF. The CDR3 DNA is TGTGCCAGTAATGACAGGGGGCGCGGAAATGAAGCTTTCTTT.

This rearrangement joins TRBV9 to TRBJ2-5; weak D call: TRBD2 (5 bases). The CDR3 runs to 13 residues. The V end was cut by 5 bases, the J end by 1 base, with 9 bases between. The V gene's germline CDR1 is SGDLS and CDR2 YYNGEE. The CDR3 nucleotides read TGTGCCAGCAGTCAGGCGGGCCAAGAGACCCAGTACTTC. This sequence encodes CASSQAGQETQYF.

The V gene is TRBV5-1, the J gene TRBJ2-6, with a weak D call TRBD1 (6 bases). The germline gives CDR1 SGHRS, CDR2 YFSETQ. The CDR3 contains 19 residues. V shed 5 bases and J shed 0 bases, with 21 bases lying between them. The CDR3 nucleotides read TGCGCCAGCAGGGCAGTAGGACAGCTCCAAGGCTCTGGGGCCAACGTCCTGACTTTC. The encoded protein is CASRAVGQLQGSGANVLTF.

In DNA form, the CDR3 reads TGTGCCAGCAGCTTAGTTGGCCCGGGGAACACTGAAGCTTTCTTT. Amino acids: CASSLVGPGNTEAFF. The chain has TRBV11-1 and TRBJ1-1; D is unresolved. In germline, CDR1 is SGHAT, CDR2 FQDESV (reference sequence). V lost 1 base to trimming and J lost 1 base, with 10 bases between them. The CDR3 spans 15 residues.

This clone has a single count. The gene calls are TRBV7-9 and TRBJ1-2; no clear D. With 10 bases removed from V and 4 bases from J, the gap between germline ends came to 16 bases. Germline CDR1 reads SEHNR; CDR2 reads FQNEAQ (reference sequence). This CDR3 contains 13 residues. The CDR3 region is CAIPRHSGYGYTF. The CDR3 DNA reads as TGTGCCATTCCGAGGCATTCGGGCTATGGCTACACCTTC.